A selection of T cell receptor beta chains follows, all from one sample in a study of cytomegalovirus exposure and HLA in healthy donors. Generated by immunoSEQ multiplex PCR, the TCRdb table keeps only in-frame clones and is missing some. The sample includes roughly 200,000 clones, over 75% seen only once; the top ten take more than 0.4%. Material: PBMCs. Every receptor here comes from a woman between 50 and 59 years old in good health and CMV-seronegative. Each CDR3 is given with its conserved first and last residue. The order of the fields is J gene, V gene, clone size, D gene, CDR3 protein, CDR3 DNA. A D gene is named only where the DNA matches it firmly. Not every row has a clone size; where given, it reads once, few, many or a size class.

J gene: TRBJ1-5; V gene: TRBV5-1; clone size: .; D gene: .; CDR3 protein: CASSLGPLQENQPQHF; CDR3 DNA: TGCGCCAGCAGCTTGGGGCCTTTACAGGAGAATCAGCCCCAGCATTTT
J gene: TRBJ2-7; V gene: TRBV5-8; clone size: .; D gene: TRBD1; CDR3 protein: CARWDSSGEQYF; CDR3 DNA: TGTGCCAGATGGGACAGTTCGGGCGAGCAGTACTTC
J gene: TRBJ1-2; V gene: TRBV27; clone size: .; D gene: TRBD1; CDR3 protein: CASSMTGGITQGYTF; CDR3 DNA: TGTGCCAGCAGTATGACAGGGGGCATCACCCAAGGCTACACCTTC
J gene: TRBJ2-1; V gene: TRBV7-9; clone size: .; D gene: .; CDR3 protein: CASSLADRYYNEQFF; CDR3 DNA: TGTGCCAGCAGCTTAGCAGATCGCTACTACAATGAGCAGTTCTTC
J gene: TRBJ1-3; V gene: TRBV10-3; clone size: .; D gene: .; CDR3 protein: CAISDLSRNTIYF; CDR3 DNA: TGTGCCATCAGTGATTTGAGCCGAAACACCATATATTTT
J gene: TRBJ2-1; V gene: TRBV28; clone size: .; D gene: TRBD2; CDR3 protein: CASSSYPTSAHNEQFF; CDR3 DNA: TGTGCCAGCAGCTCTTATCCGACTAGCGCCCACAATGAGCAGTTCTTC
J gene: TRBJ2-3; V gene: TRBV28; clone size: .; D gene: .; CDR3 protein: CASSLYHSGSRGNTQYF; CDR3 DNA: TGTGCCAGCAGTTTATATCATAGCGGGTCGAGGGGGAATACGCAGTATTTT
J gene: TRBJ2-7; V gene: TRBV10-2; clone size: .; D gene: .; CDR3 protein: CASRVASDAYEQYF; CDR3 DNA: TGCGCCAGCAGGGTGGCTAGCGATGCCTACGAGCAGTACTTC
J gene: TRBJ2-2; V gene: TRBV11-2; clone size: .; D gene: TRBD2; CDR3 protein: CASSLGLAGTDAGELFF; CDR3 DNA: TGTGCCAGCAGCTTGGGACTAGCGGGAACCGACGCCGGGGAGCTGTTTTTT
J gene: TRBJ1-1; V gene: TRBV7-2; clone size: .; D gene: .; CDR3 protein: CATSSAVAEAFF; CDR3 DNA: TGTGCGACGAGCAGCGCGGTGGCTGAAGCTTTCTTT
J gene: TRBJ1-5; V gene: TRBV30; clone size: few; D gene: TRBD1; CDR3 protein: CAWSVGDRAFNQPQHF; CDR3 DNA: TGTGCCTGGAGTGTAGGAGACAGGGCCTTCAATCAGCCCCAGCATTTT